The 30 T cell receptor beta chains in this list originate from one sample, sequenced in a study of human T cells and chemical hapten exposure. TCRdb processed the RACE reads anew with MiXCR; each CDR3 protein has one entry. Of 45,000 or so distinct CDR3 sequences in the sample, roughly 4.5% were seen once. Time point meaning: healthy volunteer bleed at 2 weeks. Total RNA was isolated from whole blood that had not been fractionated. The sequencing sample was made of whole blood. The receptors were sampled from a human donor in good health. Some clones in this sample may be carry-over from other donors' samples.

The CDR3 nucleotides read TGTGCCAGCCTCGCGGGACAGCCGGCTACGCAGTATTTT. Translating gives CASLAGQPATQYF. The chain has TRBV6-6 and TRBJ2-3; perhaps TRBD1 as D (7 bases). The CDR3 is 13 residues long. Trimming stripped 8 bases from V and 8 bases from J, with 17 bases between. Germline assignment: CDR1 MNHNY and CDR2 SVGAGI (reference sequence).

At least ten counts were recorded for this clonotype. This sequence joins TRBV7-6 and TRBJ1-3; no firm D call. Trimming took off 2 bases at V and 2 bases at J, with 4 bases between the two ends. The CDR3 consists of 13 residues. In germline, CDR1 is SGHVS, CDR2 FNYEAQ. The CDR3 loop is CASSLFAGNTIYF. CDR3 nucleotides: TGTGCCAGCAGCTTATTTGCTGGAAACACCATATATTTT.

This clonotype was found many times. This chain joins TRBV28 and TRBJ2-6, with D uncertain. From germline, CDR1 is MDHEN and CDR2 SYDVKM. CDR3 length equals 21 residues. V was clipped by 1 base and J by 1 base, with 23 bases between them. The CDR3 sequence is CASSLFSPPAGIPSGANVLTF. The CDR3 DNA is TGTGCCAGCAGTTTATTTTCCCCCCCGGCAGGAATCCCATCTGGGGCCAACGTCCTGACTTTC.

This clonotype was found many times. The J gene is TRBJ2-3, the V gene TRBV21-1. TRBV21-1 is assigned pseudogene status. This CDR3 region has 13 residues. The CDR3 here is CASSRRITDTQYF. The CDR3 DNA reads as TGTGCCAGCAGCCGCCGTATCACAGATACGCAGTATTTT.

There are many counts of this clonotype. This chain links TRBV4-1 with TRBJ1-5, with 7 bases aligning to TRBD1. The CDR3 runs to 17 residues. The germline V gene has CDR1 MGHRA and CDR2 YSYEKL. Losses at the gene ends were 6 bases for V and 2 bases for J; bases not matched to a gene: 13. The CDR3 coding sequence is TGCGCCAGCAGGACAAGAATAGGGGGCGATCGCAATCAGCCCCAGCATTTT. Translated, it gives CASRTRIGGDRNQPQHF.

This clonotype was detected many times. The CDR3 DNA reads as TGTGCCAGCAGTTTATATGGGTCGAGTAATGAAAAACTGTTTTTT. Protein sequence: CASSLYGSSNEKLFF. V is TRBV28 and J is TRBJ1-4, with D hard to call. This CDR3 is built from 15 residues. V was pared by 1 base and J by 4 bases, with 10 bases between. The germline V gene encodes CDR1 MDHEN and CDR2 SYDVKM.

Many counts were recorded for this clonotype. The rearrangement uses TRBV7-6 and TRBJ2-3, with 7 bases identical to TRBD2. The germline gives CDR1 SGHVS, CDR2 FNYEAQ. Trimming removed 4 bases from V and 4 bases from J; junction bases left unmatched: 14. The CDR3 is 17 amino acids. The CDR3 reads CASSSKSSGEEADTQYF. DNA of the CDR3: TGTGCCAGCAGCTCAAAGTCTAGCGGAGAAGAGGCAGATACGCAGTATTTT.

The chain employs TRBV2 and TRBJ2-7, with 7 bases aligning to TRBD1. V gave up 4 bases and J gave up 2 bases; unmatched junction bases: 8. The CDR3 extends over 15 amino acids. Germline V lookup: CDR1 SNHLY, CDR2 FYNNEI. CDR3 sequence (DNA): TGTGCCAGCAGTGGAGAGGCAGGGGGTCCCTACGAGCAGTACTTC. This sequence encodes CASSGEAGGPYEQYF.

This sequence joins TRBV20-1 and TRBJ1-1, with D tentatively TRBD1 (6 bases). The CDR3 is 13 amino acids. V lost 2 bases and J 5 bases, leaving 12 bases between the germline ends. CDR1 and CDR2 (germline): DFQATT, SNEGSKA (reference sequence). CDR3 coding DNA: TGCAGTGCTAGACTGGGGGCAGGGACTGAAGCTTTCTTT. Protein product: CSARLGAGTEAFF.

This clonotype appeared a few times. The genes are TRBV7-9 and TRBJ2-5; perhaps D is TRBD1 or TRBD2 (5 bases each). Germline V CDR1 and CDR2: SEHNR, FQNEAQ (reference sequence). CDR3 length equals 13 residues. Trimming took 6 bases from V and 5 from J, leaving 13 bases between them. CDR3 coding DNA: TGTGCCAGCAGAGAGGGGTCTTTCGAGACCCAGTACTTC. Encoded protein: CASREGSFETQYF.

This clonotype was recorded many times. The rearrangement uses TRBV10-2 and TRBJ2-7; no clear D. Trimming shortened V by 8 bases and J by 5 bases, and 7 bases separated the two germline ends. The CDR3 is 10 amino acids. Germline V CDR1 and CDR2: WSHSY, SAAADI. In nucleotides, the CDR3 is TGCGCCAGCGGGTGGGACGAGCAGTACTTC. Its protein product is CASGWDEQYF.

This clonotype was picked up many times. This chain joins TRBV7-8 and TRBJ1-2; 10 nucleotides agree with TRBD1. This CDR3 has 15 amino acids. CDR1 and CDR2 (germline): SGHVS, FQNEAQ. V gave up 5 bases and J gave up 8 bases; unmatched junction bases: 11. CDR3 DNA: TGTGCCAGCAGCCAAAAGCCGGGACAGGGGAAAGGCTACACCTTC. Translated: CASSQKPGQGKGYTF.

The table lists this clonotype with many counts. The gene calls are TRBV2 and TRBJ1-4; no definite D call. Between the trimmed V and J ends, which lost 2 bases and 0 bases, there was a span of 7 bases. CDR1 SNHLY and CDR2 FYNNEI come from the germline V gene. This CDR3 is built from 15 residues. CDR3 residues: CASSEKGATNEKLFF. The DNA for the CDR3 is TGTGCCAGCAGTGAAAAGGGAGCAACTAATGAAAAACTGTTTTTT. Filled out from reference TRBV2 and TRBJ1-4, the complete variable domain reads EPEVTQTPSHQVTQMGQEVILRCVPISNHLYFYWYRQILGQKVEFLVSFYNNEISEKSEIFDDQFSVERPDGSNFTLKIRSTKLEDSAMYFCASSEKGATNEKLFFGSGTQLSVL.

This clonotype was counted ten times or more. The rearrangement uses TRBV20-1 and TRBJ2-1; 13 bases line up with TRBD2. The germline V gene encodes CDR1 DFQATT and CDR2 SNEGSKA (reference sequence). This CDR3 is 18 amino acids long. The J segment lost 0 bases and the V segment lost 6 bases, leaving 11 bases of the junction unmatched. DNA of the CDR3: TGCAGTGCCCAAACCGGGACTAGCGGGACCAGCTCCTACAATGAGCAGTTCTTC. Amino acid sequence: CSAQTGTSGTSSYNEQFF.

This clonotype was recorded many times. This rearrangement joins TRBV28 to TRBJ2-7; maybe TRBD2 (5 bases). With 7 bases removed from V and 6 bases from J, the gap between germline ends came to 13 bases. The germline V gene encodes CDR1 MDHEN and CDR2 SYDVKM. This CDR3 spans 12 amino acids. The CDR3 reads CASNERGPEQYF. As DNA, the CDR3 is TGTGCCAGCAACGAGAGAGGGCCCGAGCAGTACTTC.

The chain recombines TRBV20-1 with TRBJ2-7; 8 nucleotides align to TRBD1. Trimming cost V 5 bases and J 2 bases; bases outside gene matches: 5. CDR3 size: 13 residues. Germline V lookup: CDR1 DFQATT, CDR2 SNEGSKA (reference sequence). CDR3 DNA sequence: TGCAGTGCTGAGGAGGACAGGGCCTACGAGCAGTACTTC. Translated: CSAEEDRAYEQYF.

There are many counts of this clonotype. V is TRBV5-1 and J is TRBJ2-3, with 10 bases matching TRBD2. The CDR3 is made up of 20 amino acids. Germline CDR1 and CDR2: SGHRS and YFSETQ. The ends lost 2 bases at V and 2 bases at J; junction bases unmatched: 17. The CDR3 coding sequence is TGCGCCAGCAGCTTCACCCCCCTTGGAGCGGGAGGGCCGGACACAGATACGCAGTATTTT. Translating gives CASSFTPLGAGGPDTDTQYF. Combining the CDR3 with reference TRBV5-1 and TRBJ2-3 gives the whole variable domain KAGVTQTPRYLIKTRGQQVTLSCSPISGHRSVSWYQQTPGQGLQFLFEYFSETQRNKGNFPGRFSGRQFSNSRSEMNVSTLELGDSALYLCASSFTPLGAGGPDTDTQYFGPGTRLTVL.

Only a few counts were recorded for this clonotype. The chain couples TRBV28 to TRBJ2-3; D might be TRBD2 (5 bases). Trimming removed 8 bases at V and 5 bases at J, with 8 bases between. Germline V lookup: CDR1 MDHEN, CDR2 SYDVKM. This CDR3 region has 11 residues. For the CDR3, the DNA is TGTGCCAGCGACCGGGGAGATACGCAGTATTTT. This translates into CASDRGDTQYF.

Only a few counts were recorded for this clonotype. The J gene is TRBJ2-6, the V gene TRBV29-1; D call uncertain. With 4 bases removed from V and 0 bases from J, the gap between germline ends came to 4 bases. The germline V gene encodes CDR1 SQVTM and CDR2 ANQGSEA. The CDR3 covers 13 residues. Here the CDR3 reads CSVVPSGANVLTF. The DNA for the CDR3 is TGCAGCGTTGTTCCCTCTGGGGCCAACGTCCTGACTTTC.

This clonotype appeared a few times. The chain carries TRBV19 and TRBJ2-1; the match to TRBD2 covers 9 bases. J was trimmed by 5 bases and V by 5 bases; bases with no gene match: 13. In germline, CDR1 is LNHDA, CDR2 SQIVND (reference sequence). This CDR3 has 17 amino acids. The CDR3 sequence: CASSDTLSGSGDNEQFF. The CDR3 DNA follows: TGTGCCAGTAGTGACACCCTTAGCGGGAGCGGTGACAATGAGCAGTTCTTC.

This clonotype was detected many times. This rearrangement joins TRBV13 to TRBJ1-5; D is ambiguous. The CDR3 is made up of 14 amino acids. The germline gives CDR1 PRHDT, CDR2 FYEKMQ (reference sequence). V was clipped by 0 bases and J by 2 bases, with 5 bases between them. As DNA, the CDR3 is TGTGCCAGCAGCTTAGGCGGTGGCAATCAGCCCCAGCATTTT. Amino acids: CASSLGGGNQPQHF.

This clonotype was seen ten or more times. The CDR3 protein is CASSQWGRDEKLFF. CDR3 nucleotide sequence: TGCGCCAGCAGCCAATGGGGGCGGGATGAAAAACTGTTTTTT. This chain connects TRBV4-1 to TRBJ1-4; D is possibly TRBD1 (6 bases). V was shortened by 2 bases and J by 6 bases, with 10 bases between the two germline ends. The CDR3 is 14 residues long. The V gene's germline CDR1 is MGHRA and CDR2 YSYEKL.

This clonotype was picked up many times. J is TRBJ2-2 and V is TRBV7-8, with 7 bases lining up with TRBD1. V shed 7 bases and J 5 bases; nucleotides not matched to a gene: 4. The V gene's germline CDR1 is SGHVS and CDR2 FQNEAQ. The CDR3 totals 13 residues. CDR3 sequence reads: CASTPRGTGELFF. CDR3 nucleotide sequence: TGTGCCAGCACCCCCAGGGGGACCGGGGAGCTGTTTTTT.

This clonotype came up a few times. The DNA for the CDR3 is TGCAGTGCTAGAGATTGGAGGACAACCACTGAAGCTTTCTTT. Translating it yields CSARDWRTTTEAFF. The chain uses TRBV20-1 and TRBJ1-1, with a possible D match to TRBD1 (5 bases). Germline V gene sequence: CDR1 DFQATT, CDR2 SNEGSKA (reference sequence). V was clipped by 0 bases and J by 4 bases, with 12 bases between them. The CDR3 length is 14 residues.

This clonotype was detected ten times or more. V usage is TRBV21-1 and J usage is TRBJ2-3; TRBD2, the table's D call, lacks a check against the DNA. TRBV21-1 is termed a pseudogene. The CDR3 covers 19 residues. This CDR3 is CASSNPGLAGKTSTDTQYF. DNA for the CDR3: TGTGCCAGCAGCAACCCGGGACTAGCGGGTAAAACTAGCACAGATACGCAGTATTTT.

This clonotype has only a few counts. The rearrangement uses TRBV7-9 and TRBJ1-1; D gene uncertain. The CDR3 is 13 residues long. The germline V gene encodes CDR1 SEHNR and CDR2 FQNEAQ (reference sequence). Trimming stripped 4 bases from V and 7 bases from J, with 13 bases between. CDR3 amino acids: CASSSKPGLEAFF. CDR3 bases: TGTGCCAGCAGCTCCAAACCTGGACTTGAAGCTTTCTTT.

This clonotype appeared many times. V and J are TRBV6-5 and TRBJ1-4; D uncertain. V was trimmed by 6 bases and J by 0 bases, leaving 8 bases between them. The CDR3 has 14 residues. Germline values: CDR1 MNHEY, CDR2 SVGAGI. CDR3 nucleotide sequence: TGTGCCAGCAGCCCAGCTGCAACTAATGAAAAACTGTTTTTT. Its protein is CASSPAATNEKLFF.

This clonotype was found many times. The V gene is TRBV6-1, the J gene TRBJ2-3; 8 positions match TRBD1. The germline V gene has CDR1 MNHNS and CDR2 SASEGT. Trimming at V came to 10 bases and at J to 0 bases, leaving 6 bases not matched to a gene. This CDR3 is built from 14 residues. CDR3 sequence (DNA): TGTGCCACAACTCGGGACAGGAGCACAGATACGCAGTATTTT. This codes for CATTRDRSTDTQYF.

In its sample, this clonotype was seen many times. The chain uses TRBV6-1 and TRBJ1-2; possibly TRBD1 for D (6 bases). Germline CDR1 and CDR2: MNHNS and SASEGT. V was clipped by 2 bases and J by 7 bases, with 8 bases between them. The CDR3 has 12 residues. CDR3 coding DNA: TGTGCCAGCAGTGAAACAGGGACTGGCTACACCTTC. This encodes CASSETGTGYTF.

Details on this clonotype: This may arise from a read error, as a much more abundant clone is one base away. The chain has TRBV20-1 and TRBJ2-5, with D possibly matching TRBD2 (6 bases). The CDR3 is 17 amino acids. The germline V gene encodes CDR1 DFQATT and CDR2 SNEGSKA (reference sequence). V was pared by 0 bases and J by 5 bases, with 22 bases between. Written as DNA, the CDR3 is TGCAGTGCTAGAGATCAAGGTCTGGCGGGAAGCCGGGAGACCCAGTACTTC. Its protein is CSARDQGLAGSRETQYF.